One sample yielded the 23 T cell receptor beta chains listed below, sequenced in a study of CD8 T cells in Susac syndrome. Random hexamers were used to reverse transcribe the RNA input (about 0.5 to 1 ug). TCRdb analysed the immunoSEQ multiplex PCR reads with MiXCR anew, one entry per CDR3 protein. The repertoire has hundreds of thousands of distinct CDR3 sequences, approximately 94% of them found once; the top ten carry under 0.2%. The sequenced sample consisted of CD4+ T cells from PBMCs. Receptor source: a human donor with Susac syndrome.

V gene TRBV20-1 combines with J gene TRBJ1-5, with 7 bases fitting TRBD1. The germline V gene has CDR1 DFQATT and CDR2 SNEGSKA (reference sequence). The junction had 14 bases not matched to a gene; V was cut back by 0 bases and J by 3 bases. The CDR3 has 18 residues. Here the CDR3 reads CSARDRGAGQTINQPQHF. CDR3 DNA sequence: TGCAGTGCTAGAGATCGTGGGGCGGGACAGACTATCAATCAGCCCCAGCATTTT.

The J gene is TRBJ2-7, the V gene TRBV20-1, with a possible D match to TRBD2 (6 bases). The CDR3 totals 14 residues. Per germline, CDR1 DFQATT and CDR2 SNEGSKA (reference sequence). V gave up 1 base and J gave up 5 bases, with 15 bases separating them. Here the CDR3 reads CSARVNWRVDEQYF. The CDR3 bases are TGCAGTGCTAGAGTAAATTGGAGGGTGGACGAGCAGTACTTC.

V and J are TRBV28 and TRBJ1-2, with D possibly matching TRBD1 (6 bases). This CDR3 has 13 residues. The V gene's germline CDR1 is MDHEN and CDR2 SYDVKM. The V end was cut by 3 bases, the J end by 4 bases, with 9 bases between. This CDR3 is CASSFGGAYGYTF. The CDR3 DNA sequence: TGTGCCAGCAGTTTCGGGGGGGCCTATGGCTACACCTTC.

This clonotype was counted a single time. As DNA, the CDR3 is TGTGCCAGCAGCTTAGATAGTTGGACAAACACTGAAGCTTTCTTT. Protein product: CASSLDSWTNTEAFF. This chain uses TRBV11-2 with TRBJ1-1; TRBD1 is a possible D gene (5 bases). V lost 0 bases, J lost 2 bases, and 10 bases lay in between. From germline, CDR1 is SGHAT and CDR2 FQNNGV. CDR3 length: 15 residues.

CDR3 coding DNA: TGCAGCTTTAAGGGAGGCCCGCTAGGAGATACGCAGTATTTT. It is translated as CSFKGGPLGDTQYF. The chain links TRBV29-1 to TRBJ2-3, with D maybe TRBD2 (6 bases). Per the germline V gene, CDR1 is SQVTM and CDR2 is ANQGSEA. Between the trimmed V and J ends, which lost 8 bases and 5 bases, there was a span of 20 bases. This CDR3 comprises 14 residues.

The V and J genes are TRBV20-1 and TRBJ1-2; the match to TRBD1 covers 7 bases. From germline, CDR1 is DFQATT and CDR2 SNEGSKA (reference sequence). CDR3 length equals 15 residues. Trimming took 4 bases from V and 7 from J; bases not matched to a gene: 15. The CDR3 is CSAIIRGPPGSGYTF. CDR3 in DNA: TGCAGTGCTATCATTAGGGGGCCCCCGGGGAGTGGCTACACCTTC.

The chain carries TRBV15 and TRBJ2-5, with 8 nucleotides matching TRBD1. CDR3 length equals 14 residues. Germline V gene lookup returns CDR1 LNHNV and CDR2 YYDKDF (reference sequence). Unmatched junction bases numbered 4, after V lost 6 bases and J lost 1 base. The DNA for the CDR3 is TGTGCCACCAGTAAGGACAGGGCCCAAGAGACCCAGTACTTC. It translates to CATSKDRAQETQYF.

The chain's CDR3 is CASSVVGPNTEAFF. CDR3 in DNA: TGTGCCAGCAGCGTAGTGGGGCCTAACACTGAAGCTTTCTTT. The J gene is TRBJ1-1, the V gene TRBV9; D may be TRBD1 (5 bases). Between the trimmed V and J ends, which lost 0 bases and 2 bases, there was a span of 8 bases. The CDR3 runs 14 residues. From germline, CDR1 is SGDLS and CDR2 YYNGEE.

The V call is TRBV4-3, the J call TRBJ1-6; D is unclear. The CDR3 has 13 residues. The germline V and J ends were trimmed by 1 base and 7 bases, with 5 bases remaining between them. The germline gives CDR1 LGHNA, CDR2 YSLEER. CDR3 bases: TGCGCCAGCAGCCAAGGTCGAAATTCACCCCTCCACTTT. Translated, it gives CASSQGRNSPLHF.

This sequence joins TRBV6-2 or TRBV6-3 and TRBJ1-6; 8 bases map to TRBD1. CDR1 and CDR2 from the germline V gene are MNHEY and SVGEGT. The CDR3 extends over 15 amino acids. Germline trimming cut 5 bases from V and 10 bases from J; bases unmatched to any gene: 10. The DNA for the CDR3 is TGTGCCAGCAGTGTGGAACAGGGGGACCGCTCACCCCTCCACTTT. Its protein product is CASSVEQGDRSPLHF.

The V gene is TRBV20-1, the J gene TRBJ2-5, with TRBD1 matching 8 bases. The length of the CDR3 is 11 residues. CDR1 and CDR2 (germline): DFQATT, SNEGSKA (reference sequence). The junction had 6 bases not matched to a gene; V was cut back by 5 bases and J by 10 bases. The CDR3 nucleotides are TGCAGTGCTTACGACAGGGGCATCCAGTACTTC. It specifies CSAYDRGIQYF.

This chain connects TRBV30 to TRBJ2-3, with 9 bases aligning to TRBD1. With 4 bases clipped from V and 6 bases from J, the junction kept 5 bases outside the gene matches. This CDR3 has 13 residues. Germline-derived CDR1 and CDR2 are GTSNPN and SVGIG (reference sequence). DNA for the CDR3: TGTGCCTGGACGACAGGGGGTACGGATACGCAGTATTTT. It encodes CAWTTGGTDTQYF.

The V gene is TRBV30, the J gene TRBJ1-2; 7 positions match TRBD1. The CDR3 sequence is 14 residues long. Germline lookup yields CDR1 GTSNPN and CDR2 SVGIG (reference sequence). J was trimmed by 3 bases and V by 6 bases; bases with no gene match: 10. The CDR3 here is CACYGQDLYYGYTF. The CDR3, as DNA: TGTGCCTGTTATGGACAGGACCTTTACTATGGCTACACCTTC.

The chain couples TRBV7-9 to TRBJ1-5; tentatively, D is TRBD1 (5 bases). CDR3 length: 16 amino acids. The germline V gene encodes CDR1 SEHNR and CDR2 FQNEAQ (reference sequence). V was clipped by 1 base and J by 2 bases, with 12 bases between them. The CDR3: CASSLGWGKGNQPQHF. The CDR3 DNA sequence: TGTGCCAGCAGCTTAGGATGGGGGAAGGGCAATCAGCCCCAGCATTTT.

The V call is TRBV9, the J call TRBJ1-2, with TRBD1 as a possible D gene (5 bases). V lost 2 bases to trimming and J lost 8 bases, with 13 bases between them. The CDR3 is 13 residues long. In germline, CDR1 is SGDLS, CDR2 YYNGEE. This chain's CDR3 is CASSVGTEGGYTF. For the CDR3, the DNA is TGTGCCAGCAGCGTGGGGACCGAGGGGGGCTACACCTTC.

The chain joins TRBV28 to TRBJ2-5; D remains unclear. V lost 6 bases, J lost 5 bases, and 13 bases lay in between. In germline, CDR1 is MDHEN, CDR2 SYDVKM. The CDR3 has 13 residues. The CDR3 nucleotides read TGTGCCAGCAGCATGGAAACCCGTGAGACCCAGTACTTC. As protein: CASSMETRETQYF. The entire variable domain, with the rest obtained from reference TRBV28 and TRBJ2-5, is as follows: DVKVTQSSRYLVKRTGEKVFLECVQDMDHENMFWYRQDPGLGLRLIYFSYDVKMKEKGDIPEGYSVSREKKERFSLILESASTNQTSMYLCASSMETRETQYFGPGTRLLVL.

This clonotype was counted a few times. V and J are TRBV5-4 and TRBJ2-5; D is uncertain. Per the germline V gene, CDR1 is SGHNT and CDR2 is YYREEE (reference sequence). This CDR3 comprises 14 residues. Trimming stripped 0 bases from V and 5 bases from J, with 11 bases between. The DNA of the CDR3 is TGTGCCAGCAGCTTGGGGTCGGGTCAGGAGACCCAGTACTTC. Translation: CASSLGSGQETQYF.

V usage is TRBV5-1 and J usage is TRBJ2-1, with 12 nucleotides matching TRBD1. CDR1 and CDR2 (germline): SGHRS, YFSETQ. J lost 9 bases, V lost 2 bases, and 3 bases had no gene match. This CDR3 is built from 14 residues. The CDR3 sequence: CASSFGTGGIEQFF. The CDR3 nucleotides read TGCGCCAGCAGCTTTGGGACAGGGGGCATTGAGCAGTTCTTC.

V usage is TRBV7-2 and J usage is TRBJ1-3; D possibly corresponds to TRBD1 (5 bases). Germline assignment: CDR1 SGHTA and CDR2 FQGNSA. Trimming took off 4 bases at V and 3 bases at J, with 16 bases between the two ends. There are 16 residues in the CDR3. CDR3 DNA sequence: TGTGCCAGCAGCTCTCCGGGACGGCAGTATGGAAACACCATATATTTT. This codes for CASSSPGRQYGNTIYF.

This clonotype was seen only once. The chain links TRBV30 to TRBJ1-5, with D unclear. Per the germline V gene, CDR1 is GTSNPN and CDR2 is SVGIG (reference sequence). V lost 5 bases and J lost 5, with 13 bases in between. This CDR3 is 13 amino acids long. CDR3 in amino acids: CAWGDAHDQPQHF. The CDR3 nucleotides read TGTGCCTGGGGCGACGCCCACGATCAGCCCCAGCATTTT.

This chain links TRBV11-2 with TRBJ2-5, with D possibly TRBD1 on 5 matching bases. Trimming left V 1 base short and J 4 bases short, with 10 bases between. Germline V gives CDR1 SGHAT, CDR2 FQNNGV. The CDR3 consists of 14 residues. The CDR3 loop is CASSLVAGRETQYF. The CDR3 DNA follows: TGTGCCAGCAGCTTAGTTGCAGGGCGAGAGACCCAGTACTTC.

V usage is TRBV5-1 and J usage is TRBJ1-4; no clear D. The germline V gene has CDR1 SGHRS and CDR2 YFSETQ. The CDR3 extends over 14 amino acids. Between the trimmed V and J ends, which lost 5 bases and 0 bases, there was a span of 8 bases. The CDR3 here is CASRREATNEKLFF. DNA of the CDR3: TGCGCCAGCAGGAGAGAGGCAACTAATGAAAAACTGTTTTTT. The whole variable domain, remainder taken from reference TRBV5-1 and TRBJ1-4, is KAGVTQTPRYLIKTRGQQVTLSCSPISGHRSVSWYQQTPGQGLQFLFEYFSETQRNKGNFPGRFSGRQFSNSRSEMNVSTLELGDSALYLCASRREATNEKLFFGSGTQLSVL.

V is TRBV7-9 and J is TRBJ1-4, with D tentatively TRBD1 (5 bases). The CDR3 sequence is 15 residues long. V was trimmed by 1 base and J by 7 bases, leaving 13 bases between them. Germline V gene lookup returns CDR1 SEHNR and CDR2 FQNEAQ (reference sequence). The CDR3: CASSLDRRRGEKLFF. Written as DNA, the CDR3 is TGTGCCAGCAGCTTAGACAGGAGGCGAGGTGAAAAACTGTTTTTT.